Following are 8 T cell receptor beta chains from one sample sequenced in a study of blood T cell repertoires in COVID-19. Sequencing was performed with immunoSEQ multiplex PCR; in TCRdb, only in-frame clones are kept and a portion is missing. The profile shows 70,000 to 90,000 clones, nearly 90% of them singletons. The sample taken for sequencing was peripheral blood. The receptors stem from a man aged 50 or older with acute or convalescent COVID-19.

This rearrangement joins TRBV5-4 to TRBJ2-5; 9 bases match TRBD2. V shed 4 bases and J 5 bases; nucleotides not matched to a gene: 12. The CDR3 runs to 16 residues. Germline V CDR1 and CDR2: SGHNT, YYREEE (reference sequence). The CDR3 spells CASSLPVAGGLETQYF. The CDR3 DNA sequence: TGTGCCAGCAGCCTCCCGGTTGCGGGGGGGCTCGAGACCCAGTACTTC.

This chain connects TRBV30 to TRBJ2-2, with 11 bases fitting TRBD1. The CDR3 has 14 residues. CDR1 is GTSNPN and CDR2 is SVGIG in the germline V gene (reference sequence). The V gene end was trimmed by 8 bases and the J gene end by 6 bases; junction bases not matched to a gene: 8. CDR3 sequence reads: CAMGQGVGAGELFF. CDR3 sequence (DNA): TGTGCCATGGGACAGGGGGTTGGTGCCGGGGAGCTGTTTTTT.

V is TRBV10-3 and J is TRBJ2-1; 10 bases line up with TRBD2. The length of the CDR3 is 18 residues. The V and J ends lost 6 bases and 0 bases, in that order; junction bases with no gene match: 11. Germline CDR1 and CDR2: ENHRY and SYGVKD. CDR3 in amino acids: CAIRPGVAGGSSYNEQFF. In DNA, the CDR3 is TGTGCCATCAGACCTGGAGTAGCGGGGGGTAGCTCCTACAATGAGCAGTTCTTC.

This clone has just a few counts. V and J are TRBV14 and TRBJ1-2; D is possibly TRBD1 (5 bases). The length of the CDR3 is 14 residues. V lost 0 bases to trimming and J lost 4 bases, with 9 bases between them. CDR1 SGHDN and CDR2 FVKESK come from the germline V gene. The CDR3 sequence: CASSQDRGGYGYTF. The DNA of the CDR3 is TGTGCCAGCAGCCAAGATCGCGGGGGCTATGGCTACACCTTC.

CDR3 protein: CASSESLAVSTDTQYF. The CDR3 coding sequence is TGCGCCAGCAGTGAGTCCCTAGCGGTTAGCACAGATACGCAGTATTTT. The chain links TRBV10-2 to TRBJ2-3, with TRBD2 matching over 7 bases. The V segment lost 0 bases and the J segment 0 bases; nucleotides outside the gene matches: 3. CDR1 WSHSY and CDR2 SAAADI come from the germline V gene. The CDR3 totals 16 residues.

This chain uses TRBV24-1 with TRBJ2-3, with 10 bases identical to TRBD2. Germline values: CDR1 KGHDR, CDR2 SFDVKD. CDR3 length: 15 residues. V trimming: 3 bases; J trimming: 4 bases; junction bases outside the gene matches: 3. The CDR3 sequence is CATSDERGGSDTQYF. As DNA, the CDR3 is TGTGCCACCAGTGATGAGCGGGGGGGTTCAGATACGCAGTATTTT.

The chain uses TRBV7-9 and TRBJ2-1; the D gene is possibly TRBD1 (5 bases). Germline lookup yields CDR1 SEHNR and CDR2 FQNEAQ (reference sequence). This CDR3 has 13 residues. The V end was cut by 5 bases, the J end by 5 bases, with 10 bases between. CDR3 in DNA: TGTGCCAGCAGCCACCGACAGAACAATGAGCAGTTCTTC. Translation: CASSHRQNNEQFF.

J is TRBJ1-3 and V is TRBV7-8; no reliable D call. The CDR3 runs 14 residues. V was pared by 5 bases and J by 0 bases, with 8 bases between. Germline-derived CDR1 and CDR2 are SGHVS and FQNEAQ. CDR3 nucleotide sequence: TGTGCCAGCAGCCCCGCAGTCTCTGGAAACACCATATATTTT. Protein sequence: CASSPAVSGNTIYF. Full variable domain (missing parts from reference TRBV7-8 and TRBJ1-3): GAGVSQSPRYKVAKRGQDVALRCDPISGHVSLFWYQQALGQGPEFLTYFQNEAQLDKSGLPSDRFFAERPEGSVSTLKIQRTQQEDSAVYLCASSPAVSGNTIYFGEGSWLTVV.